Detailed here is one T cell receptor beta chain. This sample is part of a study of blood T cell repertoires in COVID-19. About the study: T cells, B-cell-depleted T cells, or PBMCs supplied cDNA or gDNA.

Trimming cost V 4 bases and J 8 bases, with 17 bases left between them. CDR1 and CDR2 from the germline V gene are SGHTA and FQGNSA. This CDR3 spans 14 amino acids. Profiled with immunoSEQ multiplex PCR; TCRdb holds only in-frame clones, not every one. The sample records some 170,000 clones, about 88% being singletons. Sequencing input: PBMCs or T cells enriched from blood (not recorded which). This TCR was recovered from a human donor with acute COVID-19. The donor label of this sample is uncertain. The chain recombines TRBV7-2 with TRBJ1-1; no firm D call. CDR3 bases: TGTGCCAGCAGCTCGTCGGAGCTCGGGAGAGAAGCTTTCTTT. This sequence encodes CASSSSELGREAFF. Looking up the rest from reference TRBV7-2 and TRBJ1-1 gives the full variable domain: GAGVSQSPSNKVTEKGKDVELRCDPISGHTALYWYRQSLGQGLEFLIYFQGNSAPDKSGLPSDRFSAERTGGSVSTLTIQRTQQEDSAVYLCASSSSELGREAFFGQGTRLTVV.